This TCR beta chain was identified during a study of T-cell reconstitution after alpha-beta-depleted transplantation in children. This CDR3 has 10 amino acids. The V end was cut by 6 bases, the J end by 9 bases, with 9 bases between. Germline-derived CDR1 and CDR2 are DFQATT and SNEGSKA (reference sequence). Unique molecular identifiers tagged the TCRbeta library. TCRdb called the PCR reads again in MiXCR, with one record for every CDR3 protein. The sample lists around 700,000 distinct CDR3 sequences; less than 15% were seen once. In the case of this clonotype: Its antigen is unidentified.

Overall study findings and caveats: Expanded graft clones, several hundred of them, were reportedly the source of alpha-beta T cells about two months after transplant.

This receptor was obtained from a girl aged 2-10 years with congenital amegakaryocytic thrombocytopenia, due to receive a stem cell transplant. The sequencing here drew on PBMCs, taken before TCRalphabeta/CD19-depleted stem cell transplant. V is TRBV20-1 and J is TRBJ2-1, with D hard to call. The chain's CDR3 is CSATYREQFF. The DNA for the CDR3 is TGCAGTGCCACATATCGTGAGCAGTTCTTC.